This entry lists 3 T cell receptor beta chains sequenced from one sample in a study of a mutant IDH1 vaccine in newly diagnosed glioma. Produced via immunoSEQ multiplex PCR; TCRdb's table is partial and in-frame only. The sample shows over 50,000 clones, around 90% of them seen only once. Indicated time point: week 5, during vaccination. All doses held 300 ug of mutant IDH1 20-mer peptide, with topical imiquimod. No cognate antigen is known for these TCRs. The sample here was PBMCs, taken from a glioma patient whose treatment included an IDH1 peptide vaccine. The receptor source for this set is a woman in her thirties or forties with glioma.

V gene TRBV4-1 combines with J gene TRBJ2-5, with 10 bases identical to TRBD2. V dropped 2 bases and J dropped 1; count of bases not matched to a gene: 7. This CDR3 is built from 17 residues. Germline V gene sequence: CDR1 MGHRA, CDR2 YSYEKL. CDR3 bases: TGCGCCAGCAGCCAACCTACTAGCGGGGCTGCCCAAGAGACCCAGTACTTC. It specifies CASSQPTSGAAQETQYF.

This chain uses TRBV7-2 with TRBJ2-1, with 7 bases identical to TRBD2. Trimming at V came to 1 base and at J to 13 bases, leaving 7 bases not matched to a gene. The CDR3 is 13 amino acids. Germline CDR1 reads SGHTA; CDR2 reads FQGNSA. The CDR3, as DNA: TGTGCCAGCAGCTTAGAGCAGGGCGGGGGACAGTTCTTC. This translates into CASSLEQGGGQFF.

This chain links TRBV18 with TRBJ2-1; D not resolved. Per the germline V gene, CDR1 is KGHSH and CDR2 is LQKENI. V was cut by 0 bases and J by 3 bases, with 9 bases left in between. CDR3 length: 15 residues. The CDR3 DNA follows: TGTGCCAGCTCACCACCGAATCCCATCTACAATGAGCAGTTCTTC. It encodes CASSPPNPIYNEQFF.